This T cell receptor (beta chain) derives from a study of response to subunit inactivated influenza vaccine. The study's findings and limits: New T cells are recruited in small numbers by each seasonal influenza vaccination, according to the authors' suggestion.

This clonotype was counted only a few times. Its specificity is not known. V lost 8 bases and J 7 bases, leaving 14 bases between the germline ends. The CDR3 has 13 amino acids. In TCRdb, the RT-PCR reads were re-called with MiXCR into one record per CDR3 protein. The sample yields some 550,000 distinct CDR3 sequences, less than 25% seen once. These data also formed part of another study, on T cells expressing NK-cell markers. That work adds: Libraries used 5'RACE template switching adding universal primer site and UMIs. Leadership of the CD3+CD56-NKG2C+ fraction also belonged to these clonotypes in a handful of donors. Certain NKG2C+ T cell clones were expanded, and their HCMV specificity remained unclear.

This sequence was found in a middle-aged man who received an inactivated influenza vaccine. The chain recombines TRBV12-3 or TRBV12-4 with TRBJ1-4; tentative D call: TRBD1 (5 bases). Sequencing was performed on CD4+ T cells sorted from PBMCs, taken 12 days after vaccination. This chain's CDR3 is CASSGTIGEKLFF. CDR3 DNA: TGTGCCAGCTCCGGGACCATAGGTGAAAAACTGTTTTTT.